The 27 T cell receptor beta chains given below trace back to one sample, sequenced in a study of T cells in Graves' hyperthyroidism and ophthalmopathy. There were TCR beta CDR3 regions amplified from RNA transcripts. First-round RT-PCR with HTBI primers amplified the TCR CDR3 region. TCRdb recomputed calls from the multiplex PCR reads with MiXCR, one row per CDR3 protein. The top ten hold about 29% of the sample, which has fewer than 250,000 distinct CDR3 sequences, less than 20% seen once. Sequenced sample: blood. The origin of the receptors is a woman under 30 with Graves' ophthalmopathy.

This clonotype has ten or more counts. This chain connects TRBV12-3 or TRBV12-4 to TRBJ1-2; D is ambiguous. This CDR3 is 14 amino acids long. Trimming pared 3 bases from V and 5 bases from J, leaving 13 bases between. The CDR3 nucleotides read TGTGCCAGCAGTTTCGGCAGGTTTAGTTATGGCTACACCTTC. Translating it yields CASSFGRFSYGYTF.

At least ten counts were recorded for this clonotype. The chain uses TRBV6-2 or TRBV6-3 and TRBJ2-1; unclear D gene. The germline V gene has CDR1 MNHEY and CDR2 SVGEGT. CDR3 length: 11 residues. V was trimmed by 3 bases and J by 5 bases, leaving 2 bases between them. As DNA, the CDR3 is TGTGCCAGCAGTTATAACAATGAGCAGTTCTTC. Translated: CASSYNNEQFF.

Comment on this clonotype: A much larger clone lies a single base off, so this may be a read error. The CDR3 loop is CASGLAPGAEAFF. The CDR3 DNA is TGCGCCAGCGGCTTGGCCCCGGGAGCTGAAGCTTTCTTT. V and J are TRBV5-1 and TRBJ1-1; D not resolved. Germline loops: CDR1 SGHRS, CDR2 YFSETQ. The CDR3 runs 13 residues.

This clonotype was found many times. The gene calls are TRBV11-3 and TRBJ1-1; 7 nucleotides agree with TRBD1. The V and J ends lost 5 bases and 3 bases, in that order; junction bases with no gene match: 6. The germline V gene has CDR1 SGHNT and CDR2 YENEEA. There are 14 residues in the CDR3. In DNA, the CDR3 is TGTGCCAGCAGCCCAAGGGGGACAGACACTGAAGCTTTCTTT. The encoded protein is CASSPRGTDTEAFF.

This clonotype was seen a handful of times. The gene calls are TRBV6-1 and TRBJ1-5; D ambiguous. The germline CDR1 and CDR2 sequences are MNHNS and SASEGT. This CDR3 spans 14 amino acids. V dropped 8 bases and J dropped 3 bases, with 14 bases sitting between them. CDR3 amino acids: CASPWGIANQPQHF. CDR3 nucleotides: TGTGCCAGCCCGTGGGGAATCGCCAATCAGCCCCAGCATTTT.

There are a few counts of this clonotype. The rearrangement joins TRBV27 to TRBJ2-7, with D possibly being TRBD2 (5 bases). Germline CDR1 reads MNHEY; CDR2 reads SMNVEV (reference sequence). Between the trimmed V and J ends, which lost 5 bases and 3 bases, there was a span of 11 bases. This CDR3 contains 13 residues. CDR3 coding DNA: TGTGCCAGCAGTGCTTACACTAGCTACGAGCAGTACTTC. Its translation: CASSAYTSYEQYF.

At least ten counts were recorded for this clonotype. The chain recombines TRBV5-1 with TRBJ1-1; D gene unclear. Germline V CDR1 and CDR2: SGHRS, YFSETQ. The ends were cut back, 1 base at V and 5 bases at J, with 12 bases in the middle. The CDR3 has 14 amino acids. CDR3 DNA: TGCGCCAGCAGCTTGAACTCTATGGGGACTGAAGCTTTCTTT. Its protein product is CASSLNSMGTEAFF.

Ten or more counts support this clonotype. The gene calls are TRBV7-9 and TRBJ1-2; 9 bases are a match to TRBD1. J gave up 2 bases and V 0 bases, and 4 bases lay outside the gene matches. There are 16 residues in the CDR3. Looked up from germline, CDR1 is SEHNR and CDR2 is FQNEAQ (reference sequence). CDR3 residues: CASSLARTGANYGYTF. Here the CDR3 DNA reads TGTGCCAGCAGCTTAGCTCGGACAGGGGCAAACTATGGCTACACCTTC.

The sample holds many counts of this clonotype. This rearrangement joins TRBV15 to TRBJ2-7, with 7 nucleotides matching TRBD2. The germline CDR1 and CDR2 sequences are LNHNV and YYDKDF (reference sequence). Trimming took 0 bases from V and 5 from J; bases not matched to a gene: 10. The CDR3 consists of 16 residues. This chain's CDR3 is CATSRDWGTSVHEQYF. CDR3 DNA sequence: TGTGCCACCAGCAGAGATTGGGGAACTAGCGTGCACGAGCAGTACTTC. The full variable domain, in which reference TRBV15 and TRBJ2-7 provide the parts outside the CDR3, is DAMVIQNPRYQVTQFGKPVTLSCSQTLNHNVMYWYQQKSSQAPKLLFHYYDKDFNNEADTPDNFQSRRPNTSFCFLDIRSPGLGDTAMYLCATSRDWGTSVHEQYFGPGTRLTVT.

This clonotype was seen repeatedly, ten times or more. This chain connects TRBV6-6 to TRBJ2-2; no reliable D call. The CDR3 runs 13 residues. CDR1 and CDR2 from the germline V gene are MNHNY and SVGAGI (reference sequence). Between the trimmed V and J ends, which lost 2 bases and 4 bases, there was a span of 5 bases. The CDR3 sequence: CASSYRATGELFF. CDR3 sequence (DNA): TGTGCCAGCAGTTACAGAGCCACCGGGGAGCTGTTTTTT.

As to this clonotype: It may be a read error: a sequence one base away is much more abundant. V is TRBV30 and J is TRBJ2-3; the D is unclear. The V gene's germline CDR1 is GTSNPN and CDR2 SVGIG (reference sequence). Trimming took off 1 base at V and 2 bases at J, with 10 bases between the two ends. CDR3 size: 14 residues. The CDR3 DNA follows: TGTGCCTGGAGTGCACGGGCAGACACAGATACGCAGTATTTT. Its protein is CAWSARADTDTQYF.

The chain combines TRBV28 with TRBJ2-1; 13 bases map to TRBD2. J lost 8 bases, V lost 6 bases, and 10 bases had no gene match. Germline loops: CDR1 MDHEN, CDR2 SYDVKM. The CDR3 loop spans 16 amino acids. The CDR3 DNA reads TGTGCCAGCAGCCTACTCCAGACTAGCGGGAGGTATGAGCAGTTCTTC. Translation gives CASSLLQTSGRYEQFF. Using reference TRBV28 and TRBJ2-1 for the parts outside the CDR3, the full variable domain is DVKVTQSSRYLVKRTGEKVFLECVQDMDHENMFWYRQDPGLGLRLIYFSYDVKMKEKGDIPEGYSVSREKKERFSLILESASTNQTSMYLCASSLLQTSGRYEQFFGPGTRLTVL.

The chain links TRBV29-1 to TRBJ2-3; TRBD2 matches at 14 bases. The germline gives CDR1 SQVTM, CDR2 ANQGSEA. This CDR3 comprises 15 residues. After removal of 6 bases from V and 10 bases from J, the junction contained 12 bases not matched to a gene. The CDR3 spells CSVCLIGTSGSAQYF. The CDR3 DNA reads TGCAGCGTCTGTTTGATCGGGACTAGCGGGAGTGCGCAGTATTTT.

Note on this clonotype: Possible read error: a much larger clone is one base away. The V gene is TRBV6-1, the J gene TRBJ1-2; D unclear. CDR1 MNHNS and CDR2 SASEGT come from the germline V gene. This CDR3 has 12 residues. The CDR3 loop is CASSDERYDYTF. DNA for the CDR3: TGTGCCAGCAGTGATGAAAGATATGACTACACCTTC.

This clonotype was seen at least ten times. The CDR3 spells CSARREGGGDNEQYF. In nucleotides, the CDR3 is TGCAGTGCTAGGCGGGAGGGTGGAGGTGACAACGAGCAGTACTTC. The chain uses TRBV20-1 and TRBJ2-7, with 9 bases fitting TRBD2. CDR1 DFQATT and CDR2 SNEGSKA come from the germline V gene (reference sequence). V trimming: 3 bases; J trimming: 5 bases; junction bases outside the gene matches: 11. CDR3 length: 15 amino acids.

As for this clonotype: A much bigger clone sits one base away, suggesting this may be a read error. The chain employs TRBV4-3 and TRBJ2-1; maybe TRBD1 (5 bases). The V end lost 5 bases, the J end lost 9 bases, and 23 bases lay between the germline ends. The CDR3 covers 16 residues. Germline CDR1 reads LGHNA; CDR2 reads YSLEER. In nucleotides, the CDR3 is TGCGCCAGCAGCGAAGGGGCAATGGCGTTTATGAGTGAGCAGTTCTTC. Its translation is CASSEGAMAFMSEQFF.

The V and J genes are TRBV28 and TRBJ1-2; D possibly corresponds to TRBD1 (5 bases). There are 15 residues in the CDR3. Trimming shortened V by 5 bases and J by 3 bases, and 16 bases separated the two germline ends. Per the germline V gene, CDR1 is MDHEN and CDR2 is SYDVKM. The CDR3 reads CASSRRSGADYGYTF. The CDR3 DNA follows: TGTGCCAGCAGTCGTCGTAGCGGGGCAGACTATGGCTACACCTTC.

In its sample, this clonotype was seen many times. V usage is TRBV28 and J usage is TRBJ2-1; 11 bases fit TRBD2. Trimming took 5 bases from V and 7 from J; bases not matched to a gene: 16. CDR1 and CDR2 from the germline V gene are MDHEN and SYDVKM. CDR3 size: 18 residues. The CDR3 sequence is CASSPLHLRLAGRNEQFF. Here the CDR3 DNA reads TGTGCCAGCAGTCCCTTACACCTCAGACTAGCGGGAAGGAATGAGCAGTTCTTC.

This clonotype has at least ten counts. The CDR3 reads CASRSENTEAFF. Written as DNA, the CDR3 is TGTGCCAGCAGAAGCGAAAACACTGAAGCTTTCTTT. The gene calls are TRBV28 and TRBJ1-1; D is unclear. From germline, CDR1 is MDHEN and CDR2 SYDVKM. The CDR3 is made up of 12 amino acids. The V end was cut by 6 bases, the J end by 2 bases, with 7 bases between.

This clonotype has a count of ten or more. J is TRBJ2-1 and V is TRBV11-3; 12 nucleotides agree with TRBD2. The CDR3 sequence is 17 residues long. V lost 1 base and J lost 12; bases outside the gene matches: 13. Germline V gene sequence: CDR1 SGHNT, CDR2 YENEEA. CDR3 sequence: CASSLAPSSGRAYWQFF. The CDR3 DNA follows: TGTGCCAGCAGCTTAGCCCCTTCTAGCGGGAGGGCCTATTGGCAGTTCTTC.

J is TRBJ2-7 and V is TRBV4-2; perhaps D is TRBD1 or TRBD2 (5 bases each). V was clipped by 0 bases and J by 6 bases, with 6 bases between them. The CDR3 sequence is 12 residues long. From germline, CDR1 is LGHNA and CDR2 YNFKEQ. CDR3 nucleotides: TGTGCCAGCAGCCAAGAGAGGGGCGAGCAGTACTTC. Translated, it gives CASSQERGEQYF.

The table lists this clonotype with many counts. The chain is built from TRBV11-2 and TRBJ2-7; tentative D call: TRBD2 (6 bases). The CDR3 totals 13 residues. CDR1 is SGHAT and CDR2 is FQNNGV in the germline V gene. V was pared by 1 base and J by 9 bases, with 13 bases between. The CDR3 here is CASSLVTSRVQYF. The DNA of the CDR3 is TGTGCCAGCAGCTTAGTCACTAGCCGCGTGCAGTACTTC.

The table lists this clonotype with many counts. This chain connects TRBV27 to TRBJ1-1; D ambiguous. Trimming shortened V by 0 bases and J by 0 bases, and 8 bases separated the two germline ends. The CDR3 totals 15 residues. Germline V gene sequence: CDR1 MNHEY, CDR2 SMNVEV (reference sequence). The CDR3 DNA sequence: TGTGCCAGCAGTTTATCGGGCAATTTGAACACTGAAGCTTTCTTT. This sequence encodes CASSLSGNLNTEAFF.

The V call is TRBV5-1, the J call TRBJ1-5, with D perhaps TRBD1 (5 bases). CDR3 length equals 15 residues. The V and J ends lost 0 bases and 6 bases respectively, with 13 bases between them. CDR1 is SGHRS, CDR2 YFSETQ, per germline. The CDR3 DNA is TGCGCCAGCAGCTTGGATAGGGGAGGTGGTCAGCCCCAGCATTTT. Its translation is CASSLDRGGGQPQHF.

This clonotype was counted many times. V and J are TRBV29-1 and TRBJ1-6; D is perhaps TRBD1 (5 bases). Trimming stripped 7 bases from V and 5 bases from J, with 12 bases between. The CDR3 extends over 13 amino acids. Germline V CDR1 and CDR2: SQVTM, ANQGSEA. The CDR3 bases are TGCAGCGCGGGGGGAGGTAATAATTCACCCCTCCACTTT. Protein product: CSAGGGNNSPLHF.

Ten or more counts support this clonotype. The chain employs TRBV5-1 and TRBJ2-1; 7 nucleotides align to TRBD2. The CDR3 is 15 residues long. Trimming cost V 7 bases and J 2 bases; bases outside gene matches: 9. The V gene's germline CDR1 is SGHRS and CDR2 YFSETQ. The CDR3 coding sequence is TGCGCCAGCTGCTACCGGGACTACACCTACAATGAGCAGTTCTTC. Protein sequence: CASCYRDYTYNEQFF.

This clonotype was detected many times. V and J are TRBV9 and TRBJ1-2; D gene ambiguous. This CDR3 is 16 amino acids long. V shed 5 bases and J shed 5 bases, with 22 bases lying between them. Germline-derived CDR1 and CDR2 are SGDLS and YYNGEE. In DNA, the CDR3 is TGTGCCAGCAGTCGAACGTACAGCAACCTGGGGTATGGCTACACCTTC. The encoded protein is CASSRTYSNLGYGYTF. The variable domain in full, with the rest retrieved from reference TRBV9 and TRBJ1-2, is DSGVTQTPKHLITATGQRVTLRCSPRSGDLSVYWYQQSLDQGLQFLIQYYNGEERAKGNILERFSAQQFPDLHSELNLSSLELGDSALYFCASSRTYSNLGYGYTFGSGTRLTVV.